Shown below are 20 T cell receptor beta chains from a single sample sequenced in a study of blood T cells in healthy people across ages. Combining a sample-barcoded 5' primer with a J-beta primer mix, a second PCR ran for 7 to 11 cycles. TCRdb ran MiXCR on the 5' RACE reads and lists one entry per CDR3 protein. The sample gives roughly 730,000 distinct CDR3 sequences, just over 55% of which show up once; more than 25% is in the top ten. The specimen sequenced was blood. The source of these receptors is a man aged 35 to 55 in good health.

This clonotype was observed a single time. One junction end disagrees with the germline gene, perhaps due to a read error. V and J are TRBV5-1 and TRBJ2-5, with D tentatively TRBD1 (5 bases). This CDR3 comprises 14 residues. Germline values: CDR1 SGHRS, CDR2 YFSETQ. CDR3 DNA: TGCGCCTGCAGCTACGGACAAAGCCAAGAGACCCAGTACTTC. This gives the protein CACSYGQSQETQYF.

The chain uses TRBV18 and TRBJ2-4; tentatively, D is TRBD1 (5 bases). The V end was cut by 0 bases, the J end by 7 bases, with 10 bases between. The CDR3 has 14 amino acids. In germline, CDR1 is KGHSH, CDR2 LQKENI. The CDR3: CASSPPTARNIQYF. DNA for the CDR3: TGTGCCAGCTCACCACCGACAGCAAGGAACATTCAGTACTTC.

About this clonotype: Its ends do not fully match the called genes, so a read error is possible. This chain connects TRBV14 to TRBJ2-6; no clear D. Germline V CDR1 and CDR2: SGHDN, FVKESK. The CDR3 consists of 18 residues. The CDR3 reads CASGHHASRGRGANVLTF. Here the CDR3 DNA reads TGTGCCAGCGGCCACCACGCTAGTCGAGGTCGTGGGGCCAACGTCCTGACTTTC.

This clonotype was picked up one time. The chain employs TRBV21-1 and TRBJ2-3; the table assigns TRBD2, which was not confirmed against the DNA. TRBV21-1 counts as a pseudogene. The CDR3 extends over 17 amino acids. The CDR3 spells CASSKAPFAGDADTQYF. The CDR3 DNA is TGTGCCAGCAGCAAAGCGCCCTTCGCGGGAGATGCAGATACGCAGTATTTT.

The rearrangement links TRBV29-1 to TRBJ1-1, with D possibly being TRBD1 (5 bases). CDR3 size: 14 residues. Per germline, CDR1 SQVTM and CDR2 ANQGSEA. Trimming shortened V by 6 bases and J by 6 bases, and 20 bases separated the two germline ends. The CDR3 coding sequence is TGCAGCGTGAAAAGGGGTCCCGAACACTCTGAAGCTTTCTTT. Translation: CSVKRGPEHSEAFF.

This rearrangement joins TRBV5-1 to TRBJ1-1, with TRBD1 matching 8 bases. J was trimmed by 4 bases and V by 2 bases; bases with no gene match: 10. The length of the CDR3 is 16 residues. The germline CDR1 and CDR2 sequences are SGHRS and YFSETQ. Here the CDR3 reads CASSLVRAGGGTEAFF. CDR3 DNA: TGCGCCAGCAGCTTAGTGAGGGCAGGGGGCGGCACTGAAGCTTTCTTT.

This chain joins TRBV12-3 or TRBV12-4 and TRBJ1-4, with unresolved D. Trimming pared 3 bases from V and 8 bases from J, leaving 13 bases between. The CDR3 length is 14 residues. The CDR3 loop reads CASSFSELAEKLFF. The CDR3, as DNA: TGTGCCAGCAGTTTCTCTGAACTCGCCGAAAAACTGTTTTTT.

This clonotype was observed a handful of times. J is TRBJ2-5 and V is TRBV20-1; TRBD2 matches 11 bases. The CDR3 is 17 residues long. Trimming took 2 bases from V and 5 from J; bases not matched to a gene: 13. Germline V gene sequence: CDR1 DFQATT, CDR2 SNEGSKA (reference sequence). CDR3 residues: CSARRVAGGPREETQYF. In DNA form, the CDR3 reads TGCAGTGCTAGAAGGGTAGCGGGAGGGCCTAGGGAGGAGACCCAGTACTTC.

The chain couples TRBV6-5 to TRBJ2-2; 7 nucleotides match TRBD1. CDR3 length: 16 amino acids. CDR1 MNHEY and CDR2 SVGAGI come from the germline V gene. After removal of 9 bases from V and 3 bases from J, the junction contained 13 bases not matched to a gene. The CDR3, as DNA: TGTGCCAGTAGACGACAGGGTTACTCGGACACCGGGGAGCTGTTTTTT. Translating gives CASRRQGYSDTGELFF.

This sequence joins TRBV6-6 and TRBJ1-6, with a weak D call TRBD1 (6 bases). The CDR3 extends over 17 amino acids. Between the trimmed V and J ends, which lost 7 bases and 2 bases, there was a span of 18 bases. CDR1 MNHNY and CDR2 SVGAGI come from the germline V gene (reference sequence). The DNA for the CDR3 is TGTGCCAGCATCGAGGGGGGGTATGGGCCCTATAATTCACCCCTCCACTTT. It is translated as CASIEGGYGPYNSPLHF.

The V and J genes are TRBV9 and TRBJ2-5, with 7 bases that match TRBD2. After removal of 2 bases from V and 5 bases from J, the junction contained 6 bases not matched to a gene. The CDR3 length is 14 residues. CDR1 and CDR2 (germline): SGDLS, YYNGEE. CDR3: CASSVEGLGETQYF. The CDR3, as DNA: TGTGCCAGCAGCGTGGAAGGACTAGGGGAGACCCAGTACTTC.

This clonotype has at least ten counts. The V gene is TRBV11-2, the J gene TRBJ2-3, with no clear D. Germline V gives CDR1 SGHAT, CDR2 FQNNGV. The CDR3 totals 14 residues. The V end was cut by 1 base, the J end by 10 bases, with 15 bases between. CDR3 amino acids: CASSLGRNGDPQYF. The DNA for the CDR3 is TGTGCCAGCAGCTTAGGACGAAACGGTGATCCGCAGTATTTT.

The chain employs TRBV12-3 or TRBV12-4 and TRBJ1-2, with D hard to call. Trimming left V 3 bases short and J 4 bases short, with 9 bases between. There are 13 residues in the CDR3. CDR3 DNA: TGTGCCAGCAGTTTTGGGGATTTCTATGGCTACACCTTC. Amino acid sequence: CASSFGDFYGYTF.

The chain carries TRBV6-5 and TRBJ2-7; D possibly uses TRBD1 or TRBD2 (5 bases each). The V gene lost 0 bases and the J gene lost 2 bases, with 17 bases spanning the gap. From germline, CDR1 is MNHEY and CDR2 SVGAGI. The CDR3 loop spans 17 amino acids. The CDR3 nucleotides read TGTGCCAGCAGTTACTCGAAGACCGGGGCTCCCACCTACGAGCAGTACTTC. Encoded protein: CASSYSKTGAPTYEQYF.

J is TRBJ1-4 and V is TRBV10-3; 7 bases match TRBD1. V shed 2 bases and J 5 bases; nucleotides not matched to a gene: 8. The CDR3 is 16 amino acids. Germline loops: CDR1 ENHRY, CDR2 SYGVKD. The CDR3 coding sequence is TGTGCCATCAGTGAGGGCCACGGGACAGTAAATGAAAAACTGTTTTTT. It codes for CAISEGHGTVNEKLFF.

This chain joins TRBV20-1 and TRBJ2-1; D is unresolved. V dropped 0 bases and J dropped 5 bases, with 8 bases sitting between them. The CDR3 contains 13 residues. The germline V gene has CDR1 DFQATT and CDR2 SNEGSKA (reference sequence). The CDR3 bases are TGCAGTGCTAGAGATAATCTAAACAATGAGCAGTTCTTC. It is translated as CSARDNLNNEQFF.

The gene calls are TRBV5-1 and TRBJ2-2; 10 bases match TRBD1. CDR1 SGHRS and CDR2 YFSETQ come from the germline V gene. V was pared by 4 bases and J by 7 bases, with 7 bases of the junction left unmatched. The CDR3 totals 15 residues. CDR3: CASSIRQGAGGELFF. CDR3 DNA: TGCGCCAGCAGCATCCGACAGGGGGCCGGCGGGGAGCTGTTTTTT.

The chain recombines TRBV27 with TRBJ1-5; no firm D call. Germline values: CDR1 MNHEY, CDR2 SMNVEV (reference sequence). The CDR3 spans 13 residues. V was trimmed by 2 bases and J by 6 bases, leaving 8 bases between them. The CDR3: CASSLSPTQPQHF. The CDR3 coding sequence is TGTGCCAGCAGTTTAAGTCCGACTCAGCCCCAGCATTTT.

Concerning this clonotype: An end of the junction differs from the germline gene, which may be a read error. This chain uses TRBV4-3 with TRBJ2-7, with 9 bases aligning to TRBD2. The CDR3 has 17 amino acids. Germline CDR1 reads LGHNA; CDR2 reads YSLEER. CDR3 coding DNA: TGCGCCTGCAGCCAAGTATTTGCTAGCGGGATAGACTACGAGCAGTACTTC. This sequence encodes CACSQVFASGIDYEQYF.

This clonotype was observed a handful of times. The V and J genes are TRBV29-1 and TRBJ2-1; 12 bases agree with TRBD2. CDR3 length: 16 residues. Trimming took 6 bases from V and 2 from J; bases not matched to a gene: 8. In germline, CDR1 is SQVTM, CDR2 ANQGSEA. CDR3 sequence (DNA): TGCAGCGTAGTATCTAGCGGGGGGGGGCCCTACAATGAGCAGTTCTTC. Its protein product is CSVVSSGGGPYNEQFF.